This T cell receptor (beta chain) derives from a study of blood T cells in healthy people across ages. To note about this clonotype: No antigen is known for it.

Study-wide results and caveats: Higher diversity and more naive CD4+ cells were features of long-lived donors, compared to aged donors.

A J-beta primer mix and a sample-barcoded 5' primer were used in a second PCR of roughly 7 to 12 cycles. Via MiXCR, TCRdb re-called the 5' RACE reads, giving one row per CDR3 protein. The sample shows some 320,000 distinct CDR3 sequences, 27% of them seen only once. The V and J ends lost 2 bases and 5 bases, in that order; junction bases with no gene match: 7. Per the germline V gene, CDR1 is LGHDT and CDR2 is YNNKEL (reference sequence). This CDR3 region has 16 residues. The origin of this receptor is a woman between 70 and 85 years old in good health. The chain employs TRBV3-1 and TRBJ2-7, with TRBD2 identical over 12 bases. The sequenced material came from blood. The DNA for the CDR3 is TGTGCCAGCAGCCAACGACTAGCGGGAGCCCCTAACGAGCAGTACTTC. The encoded protein is CASSQRLAGAPNEQYF.